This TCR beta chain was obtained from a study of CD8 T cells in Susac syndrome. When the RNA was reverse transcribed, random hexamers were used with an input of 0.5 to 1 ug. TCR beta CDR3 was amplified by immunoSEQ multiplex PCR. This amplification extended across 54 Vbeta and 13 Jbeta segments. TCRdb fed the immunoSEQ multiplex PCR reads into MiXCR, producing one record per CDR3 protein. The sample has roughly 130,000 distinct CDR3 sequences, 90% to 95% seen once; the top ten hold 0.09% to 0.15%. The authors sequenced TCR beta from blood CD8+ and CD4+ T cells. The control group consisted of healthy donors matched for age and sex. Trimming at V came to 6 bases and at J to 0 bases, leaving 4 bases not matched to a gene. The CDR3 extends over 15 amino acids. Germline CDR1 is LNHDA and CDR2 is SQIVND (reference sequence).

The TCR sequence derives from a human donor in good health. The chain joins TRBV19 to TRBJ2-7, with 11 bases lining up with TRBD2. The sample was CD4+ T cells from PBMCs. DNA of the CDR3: TGTGCCAGTAGCCCGACTAGCGGGGTCTCCTACGAGCAGTACTTC. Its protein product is CASSPTSGVSYEQYF.